This is a list of T cell receptor beta chains from one sample in a study of neoadjuvant anti-PD-1 for oral cavity cancer. Clones were sequenced by immunoSEQ multiplex PCR, and TCRdb holds only the in-frame ones, with some missing. The sample carries around 7,500 clones, 60% to 75% recorded once. The source material was PBMCs, sampled after nivolumab (anti-PD-1) treatment. The receptors derive from a person aged 35 to 85 with oral cavity squamous cell carcinoma. The CDR3 runs from the conserved cysteine through the conserved F or W. A D gene is named only where the DNA matches it firmly. The size of a clone is reported for some rows only, either as once, few or many, or as a class for expanded clones.

V: TRBV6-5; size: few; J: TRBJ1-6; D: .; CDR3: CASSSGSYNSPLHF; DNA: TGTGCCAGCAGTTCAGGTTCCTATAATTCACCCCTCCACTTT
V: TRBV9; size: .; J: TRBJ2-2; D: TRBD2; CDR3: CASSVASGVVGGELFF; DNA: TGTGCCAGCAGCGTAGCTAGCGGGGTGGTCGGCGGGGAGCTGTTTTTT
V: TRBV18; size: .; J: TRBJ1-1; D: .; CDR3: CASSRPSRGGWTEAFF; DNA: TGTGCCAGCTCACGGCCCTCCAGGGGTGGTTGGACTGAAGCTTTCTTT
V: TRBV2; size: .; J: TRBJ1-5; D: TRBD1; CDR3: CASSDWTGSPQPQHF; DNA: TGTGCCAGCAGTGATTGGACAGGGAGTCCTCAGCCCCAGCATTTT
V: TRBV9; size: .; J: TRBJ1-5; D: .; CDR3: CASSSEGDNQPQHF; DNA: TGTGCCAGCAGCTCCGAGGGGGACAATCAGCCCCAGCATTTT
V: TRBV5-6; size: .; J: TRBJ1-2; D: TRBD1; CDR3: CASVLVDRGGLEGYTF; DNA: TGTGCCAGCGTCCTAGTGGACAGGGGAGGACTCGAGGGCTACACCTTC
V: TRBV28; size: few; J: TRBJ1-2; D: .; CDR3: CASSLSAGNYYGYTF; DNA: TGTGCCAGCAGTTTGTCCGCGGGCAACTACTATGGCTACACCTTC
V: TRBV9; size: .; J: TRBJ1-4; D: TRBD1; CDR3: CASSVGQGVYEKLFF; DNA: TGTGCCAGCAGCGTCGGACAGGGGGTGTATGAAAAACTGTTTTTT
V: TRBV6-4; size: .; J: TRBJ1-6; D: .; CDR3: CASSETVNSPLHF; DNA: TGTGCCAGCAGTGAGACAGTTAATTCACCCCTCCACTTT
V: TRBV5-1; size: .; J: TRBJ2-3; D: .; CDR3: CASSLQGSDTQYF; DNA: TGCGCCAGCAGCCTTCAGGGGTCAGATACGCAGTATTTT
V: TRBV28; size: once; J: TRBJ2-2; D: TRBD1; CDR3: CASSYAGQAYTGELFF; DNA: TGTGCCAGCAGTTACGCTGGACAGGCCTACACCGGGGAGCTGTTTTTT
V: TRBV28; size: .; J: TRBJ2-3; D: TRBD2; CDR3: CASTAGENPTTDTQYF; DNA: TGTGCCAGCACGGCGGGGGAGAATCCCACTACTGATACGCAGTATTTT
V: TRBV2; size: .; J: TRBJ2-1; D: TRBD1; CDR3: CASSGQGAPYNEQFF; DNA: TGTGCCAGCAGCGGACAGGGGGCACCGTACAATGAGCAGTTCTTC
V: TRBV28; size: once; J: TRBJ2-7; D: .; CDR3: CASRRGGVSDYEQYF; DNA: TGTGCCAGCAGGCGAGGGGGGGTTTCTGACTACGAGCAGTACTTC
V: TRBV9; size: once; J: TRBJ2-4; D: TRBD1; CDR3: CASSGQGAQNIQYF; DNA: TGTGCCAGCAGCGGACAGGGAGCCCAAAACATTCAGTACTTC
V: TRBV7-2; size: .; J: TRBJ2-1; D: .; CDR3: CASSLVFGGPYNEQFF; DNA: TGTGCCAGCAGCTTAGTATTTGGGGGACCCTACAATGAGCAGTTCTTC
V: TRBV5-1; size: .; J: TRBJ1-4; D: TRBD1; CDR3: CASTTTGGNNEKLFF; DNA: TGCGCCAGCACCACAACAGGGGGAAACAATGAAAAACTGTTTTTT
V: TRBV5-1; size: .; J: TRBJ2-1; D: TRBD1; CDR3: CASSWTGGAYNEQFF; DNA: TGCGCCAGCAGCTGGACAGGGGGCGCATACAATGAGCAGTTCTTC
V: TRBV6-5; size: .; J: TRBJ1-4; D: .; CDR3: CATSPGTVDEKLFF; DNA: TGTGCCACCAGCCCCGGGACGGTGGATGAAAAACTGTTTTTT
V: TRBV5-4; size: once; J: TRBJ1-2; D: .; CDR3: CASSLRLTDYTF; DNA: TGTGCCAGCAGCTTGCGGCTTACAGACTATACCTTC
V: TRBV6-6; size: .; J: TRBJ2-3; D: .; CDR3: CASSYSKLSGTDTQYF; DNA: TGTGCCAGCAGTTACTCGAAATTGTCAGGCACAGATACGCAGTATTTT
V: TRBV5-5; size: .; J: TRBJ1-5; D: .; CDR3: CASSRDYREGSNQPQHF; DNA: TGTGCCAGCAGCCGCGACTACAGGGAAGGTAGCAATCAGCCCCAGCATTTT
V: TRBV19; size: .; J: TRBJ1-5; D: .; CDR3: CASSIDSFNNQPQHF; DNA: TGTGCCAGTAGTATAGACAGTTTCAACAATCAGCCCCAGCATTTT
V: TRBV4-2; size: .; J: TRBJ2-3; D: TRBD2; CDR3: CASSQRLAGETTDTQYF; DNA: TGTGCCAGCAGCCAAAGACTAGCGGGGGAGACCACAGATACGCAGTATTTT
V: TRBV6-1; size: .; J: TRBJ2-2; D: .; CDR3: CASSEPRAQARPGELFF; DNA: TGTGCCAGCAGTGAACCCCGGGCGCAGGCGCGACCCGGGGAGCTGTTTTTT
V: TRBV11-2; size: .; J: TRBJ1-4; D: .; CDR3: CASSPGVGQTHEPPEKLFF; DNA: TGTGCCAGCAGCCCAGGAGTTGGACAGACCCACGAACCTCCTGAAAAACTGTTTTTT
V: TRBV6-5; size: .; J: TRBJ1-5; D: .; CDR3: CASSSDTSNQPQHF; DNA: TGTGCCAGCAGTTCCGACACCTCCAATCAGCCCCAGCATTTT